Each of the 20 T cell receptor beta chains below was sequenced from the same sample in a study of T cell responses to AZD1222 COVID-19 vaccine. This table comes from immunoSEQ multiplex PCR, and its TCRdb copy is limited to in-frame clones, with some not included. The table shows about 140,000 clones, with 90% occurring only once. Sequenced material: peripheral blood, taken on day 0 of AZD1222 vaccination. Receptors were obtained from an adult in good health.

This rearrangement joins TRBV5-1 to TRBJ2-6, with no clear D. Trimming removed 1 base from V and 4 bases from J, with 12 bases in between. Germline assignment: CDR1 SGHRS and CDR2 YFSETQ. This CDR3 comprises 16 residues. The CDR3 sequence is CASSLLQARGANVLTF. CDR3 DNA sequence: TGCGCCAGCAGCTTGCTTCAGGCCCGGGGGGCCAACGTCCTGACTTTC.

In its sample, this clone was seen many times. The chain uses TRBV11-3 and TRBJ2-7, with 11 bases that match TRBD1. V lost 5 bases to trimming and J lost 7 bases; unmatched junction nucleotides: 7. In germline, CDR1 is SGHNT, CDR2 YENEEA. The CDR3 sequence is 14 residues long. CDR3 in DNA: TGTGCCAGCAGCCATGGGGGACAGGGGGTTGAGCAGTACTTC. Its protein product is CASSHGGQGVEQYF. The full variable domain, completed using reference TRBV11-3 and TRBJ2-7, is EAGVVQSPRYKIIEKKQPVAFWCNPISGHNTLYWYLQNLGQGPELLIRYENEEAVDDSQLPKDRFSAERLKGVDSTLKIQPAELGDSAVYLCASSHGGQGVEQYFGPGTRLTVT.

V and J are TRBV5-6 and TRBJ2-7; D unresolved. Germline V gives CDR1 SGHDT, CDR2 YYEEEE. This CDR3 contains 14 residues. V shed 3 bases and J shed 3 bases, with 13 bases lying between them. The CDR3 region has the DNA TGTGCCAGCAGCTCAATTTGGCAGAACTACGAGCAGTACTTC. The encoded protein is CASSSIWQNYEQYF.

The chain combines TRBV2 with TRBJ1-1; maybe TRBD1 (6 bases). CDR3 size: 14 residues. In germline, CDR1 is SNHLY, CDR2 FYNNEI. The V end was cut by 6 bases, the J end by 5 bases, with 16 bases between. CDR3 sequence: CASRGGQGGTEAFF. In DNA form, the CDR3 reads TGTGCCAGCAGGGGGGGGCAGGGAGGAACTGAAGCTTTCTTT.

V and J are TRBV6-4 and TRBJ2-5; TRBD2 agrees at 8 bases. The CDR3 is 15 residues long. After removal of 5 bases from V and 5 bases from J, the junction contained 10 bases not matched to a gene. From germline, CDR1 is MRHNA and CDR2 SNTAGT. The chain's CDR3 is CASSSGSGGPETQYF. CDR3 bases: TGTGCCAGCAGTTCGGGGAGCGGGGGCCCGGAGACCCAGTACTTC.

V is TRBV11-3 and J is TRBJ1-3; D remains unclear. Trimming took 5 bases from V and 4 from J, leaving 9 bases between them. Germline CDR1 is SGHNT and CDR2 is YENEEA. This CDR3 is 13 amino acids long. The DNA for the CDR3 is TGTGCCAGCAGCCCCCCTTGGGGAAACACCATATATTTT. Translated, it gives CASSPPWGNTIYF.

In regard to this clone: One junction end disagrees with the germline gene, perhaps due to a read error. This chain connects TRBV11-3 to TRBJ2-7; D perhaps matches TRBD2 (5 bases). Germline CDR1 is SGHNT and CDR2 is YENEEA. The length of the CDR3 is 14 residues. The CDR3 nucleotides are TGTGCCAGCAGCTTCTATCTAGCCACCTACGGGCAGTACTTC. As protein: CASSFYLATYGQYF. Variable domain in full (rest from reference TRBV11-3 and TRBJ2-7): EAGVVQSPRYKIIEKKQPVAFWCNPISGHNTLYWYLQNLGQGPELLIRYENEEAVDDSQLPKDRFSAERLKGVDSTLKIQPAELGDSAVYLCASSFYLATYGQYFGPGTRLTVT.

In this sample, this clone turned up once. This chain links TRBV3-1 (or the pseudogene TRBV3-2) with TRBJ2-5, with a tentative D call TRBD2 (7 bases). The CDR3 has 16 residues. The germline V gene has CDR1 LGHDT and CDR2 YNNKEL (reference sequence). Deletions cut 7 bases from V and 5 bases from J, with 23 bases between. Written as DNA, the CDR3 is TGTGCCAGCACCCGGGGCGGGGGCCGGAGGTTGGAGACCCAGTACTTC. Translated: CASTRGGGRRLETQYF.

This chain uses TRBV6-5 with TRBJ1-5; tentatively, D is TRBD1 (6 bases). The CDR3 covers 14 residues. Looked up from germline, CDR1 is MNHEY and CDR2 is SVGAGI. With 11 bases removed from V and 6 bases from J, the gap between germline ends came to 20 bases. The CDR3 bases are TGTGCCTGCCGGGGGGCAGGGTCCGTTCAGCCCCAGCATTTT. This codes for CACRGAGSVQPQHF.

The gene calls are TRBV27 and TRBJ2-5; D is ambiguous. The CDR3 totals 11 residues. V was shortened by 3 bases and J by 1 base, with 0 bases between the two germline ends. Germline CDR1 reads MNHEY; CDR2 reads SMNVEV (reference sequence). CDR3 loop: CASSFQETQYF. CDR3 nucleotides: TGTGCCAGCAGTTTCCAAGAGACCCAGTACTTC.

The V call is TRBV18, the J call TRBJ1-2; a possible D gene is TRBD1 (6 bases). The CDR3 consists of 16 residues. Germline V gene sequence: CDR1 KGHSH, CDR2 LQKENI. V was pared by 3 bases and J by 5 bases, with 19 bases between. CDR3 sequence (DNA): TGTGCCAGCTCACCGAAGACGGACAGCCCTTGGTATGGCTACACCTTC. Amino acid sequence: CASSPKTDSPWYGYTF.

The CDR3 is CASSQDTGGRGTEAFF. The CDR3 nucleotides read TGCGCCAGCAGCCAGGACACAGGGGGCCGGGGCACTGAAGCTTTCTTT. The rearrangement links TRBV5-1 to TRBJ1-1; 9 bases fit TRBD1. Unmatched junction bases numbered 11, after V lost 4 bases and J lost 4 bases. Germline-derived CDR1 and CDR2 are SGHRS and YFSETQ. The CDR3 is 16 residues long.

This clone was observed once. The V and J genes are TRBV12-5 and TRBJ1-1; D gene uncertain. Germline CDR1 and CDR2: LGHNT and FRNRAP. The V end was cut by 5 bases, the J end by 1 base, with 11 bases between. The CDR3 is made up of 14 amino acids. CDR3 protein: CASGPEGRNTEAFF. In nucleotides, the CDR3 is TGTGCTAGTGGTCCCGAAGGCAGGAACACTGAAGCTTTCTTT.

J is TRBJ1-2 and V is TRBV29-1; the D gene is possibly TRBD1 (5 bases). The V end lost 8 bases, the J end lost 2 bases, and 12 bases lay between the germline ends. The CDR3 length is 12 residues. The germline V gene encodes CDR1 SQVTM and CDR2 ANQGSEA. The CDR3 loop reads CSSGTENYGYTF. In nucleotides, the CDR3 is TGCAGCAGCGGGACTGAGAACTATGGCTACACCTTC.

V and J are TRBV7-3 and TRBJ2-1, with 10 bases fitting TRBD2. The CDR3 runs 16 residues. Germline-derived CDR1 and CDR2 are SGHTA and FQGTGA. J gave up 6 bases and V 4 bases, and 9 bases lay outside the gene matches. The CDR3 is CASSSPLAGAINEQFF. The CDR3 DNA reads TGTGCCAGCAGCTCCCCTCTAGCGGGAGCAATCAATGAGCAGTTCTTC. The full variable domain, its missing parts supplied by reference TRBV7-3 and TRBJ2-1, is GAGVSQTPSNKVTEKGKYVELRCDPISGHTALYWYRQSLGQGPEFLIYFQGTGAADDSGLPNDRFFAVRPEGSVSTLKIQRTERGDSAVYLCASSSPLAGAINEQFFGPGTRLTVL.

The V gene is TRBV6-2 or TRBV6-3, the J gene TRBJ2-1, with D possibly TRBD1 on 6 matching bases. V lost 3 bases to trimming and J lost 8 bases, with 17 bases between them. CDR1 and CDR2 from the germline V gene are MNHEY and SVGEGT. The CDR3 contains 15 residues. The CDR3 is CASSYLLGAIYEQFF. CDR3 nucleotide sequence: TGTGCCAGCAGTTATCTTCTGGGGGCAATCTATGAGCAGTTCTTC.

This chain connects TRBV30 to TRBJ1-5; 8 nucleotides match TRBD1. With 2 bases clipped from V and 6 bases from J, the junction kept 15 bases outside the gene matches. The CDR3 runs to 17 residues. CDR1 GTSNPN and CDR2 SVGIG come from the germline V gene (reference sequence). The CDR3 is CAWSYRDRGMLGQPQHF. The CDR3, as DNA: TGTGCCTGGAGTTATCGTGACAGGGGAATGTTGGGTCAGCCCCAGCATTTT. Looking up the rest from reference TRBV30 and TRBJ1-5 gives the full variable domain: SQTIHQWPATLVQPVGSPLSLECTVEGTSNPNLYWYRQAAGRGLQLLFYSVGIGQISSEVPQNLSASRPQDRQFILSSKKLLLSDSGFYLCAWSYRDRGMLGQPQHFGDGTRLSIL.

The V and J genes are TRBV19 and TRBJ2-2; 9 bases are a match to TRBD2. V lost 5 bases and J lost 4; bases outside the gene matches: 17. Germline V gene lookup returns CDR1 LNHDA and CDR2 SQIVND (reference sequence). This CDR3 region has 19 residues. The CDR3 reads CASSFPSGNPIRSTGELFF. CDR3 sequence (DNA): TGTGCCAGTAGTTTCCCTAGCGGGAACCCCATACGTTCCACCGGGGAGCTGTTTTTT.

The J gene is TRBJ2-3, the V gene TRBV7-2, with TRBD1 matching over 8 bases. V lost 5 bases and J lost 3; bases outside the gene matches: 4. CDR3 length: 14 residues. Germline V lookup: CDR1 SGHTA, CDR2 FQGNSA. The CDR3 reads CASSPGQGTDTQYF. DNA of the CDR3: TGTGCCAGCAGCCCCGGACAGGGAACAGATACGCAGTATTTT.

This chain uses TRBV15 with TRBJ1-1, with TRBD1 as a possible D gene (6 bases). The CDR3 is 16 residues long. V was shortened by 5 bases and J by 1 base, with 17 bases between the two germline ends. Germline V gene data show CDR1 as LNHNV and CDR2 as YYDKDF (reference sequence). The CDR3 reads CATSDSSLGGNTEAFF. Written as DNA, the CDR3 is TGTGCCACCAGCGACTCTTCCCTAGGGGGGAACACTGAAGCTTTCTTT.